This T cell receptor (beta chain) originates from a study of metastatic and nonmetastatic thyroid tumors (dated by TCRdb to about 2020). In terms of the full investigation: Repertoires were compared across peripheral blood and tumor or nodule tissue samples from malignant and benign thyroid patients. Beyond this particular receptor, the publication reports: In both blood and tumor samples, malignant tumors were reported to have significantly higher TCR beta diversity than benign nodules.

The library came from PCR. Sequencing used an Illumina HiSeq 4000. The TCR beta-chain CDR3 region of each patient was profiled by high-throughput sequencing. As for the authors' bioinformatics: Drawing on CDR3 differences between clinicopathological groups, the researchers built a classifier meant to tell apart patients with distant-metastatic papillary thyroid cancer. The Shannon index was used to measure repertoire diversity, and the Morisita-Horn index was used to measure how similar tumor and blood repertoires were. TCRdb applied fastp at Q25 and MiXCR to the public reads, then kept only in-frame beta chains. These V and J calls rely on TCRdb rather than the paper's analysis. The sample contains fewer than 20,000 clones, about 15% of them found a single time. The top ten clonotypes cover 17% of the sample. None of the patients had been given any treatment before thyroid surgery. The study retrospectively analysed patient clinical samples collected from the early 2010s to the late 2010s using T-cell receptor beta sequencing.

The cysteine opens and the phenylalanine closes a CDR3 of 11 amino acids. Only the CDR3 portion is preserved as DNA: 33 bases, with reading frame beginning at the first base. CDR1 and CDR2 (SGHNT, YYREEE) derive from the germline V gene (reference sequence). Deletion took 0 bases off V and 5 bases off J, with a span of 2 bases between the germline ends. To note about this clone: Its antigen remains unidentified. No base-level quality is on record; no much larger clone is a single base apart.

The chain employs TRBV5-4 and TRBJ1-2; there is no confident call for the D gene. This sequence was found in a female donor with papillary thyroid cancer or a benign thyroid nodule (not recorded which). Some clones in this sample may be carry-over from other donors' samples. Source material: blood. Here is the DNA: TGTGCCAGCAGCTTGGGATATGGCTACACCTTC. It encodes CASSLGYGYTF.